This TCR beta chain derives from a study of T cells in Graves' hyperthyroidism and ophthalmopathy. Findings of the study overall: Expanded thyroid clonotypes (above 0.001) were mostly also found in blood.

The definition of stable Graves' hyperthyroidism was no ophthalmopathy progression within 18 months. V shed 3 bases and J shed 4 bases, with 18 bases lying between them. The CDR3 has 16 amino acids. CDR1 and CDR2 from the germline V gene are MDHEN and SYDVKM. This clonotype was observed many times. The antigen remains unidentified. There were TCR beta CDR3 regions amplified from RNA transcripts. First-round RT-PCR with HTBI primers amplified the TCR CDR3 region. TCRdb redid the calling of the multiplex PCR reads with MiXCR, one entry per CDR3 protein. The sample holds some 460,000 distinct CDR3 sequences; 15% to 19% are singletons and the top ten take 13% to 15%.

The chain recombines TRBV28 with TRBJ1-1, with D hard to call. Sequenced input: blood. The receptor's source is a woman in her late teens or twenties with Graves' hyperthyroidism. The CDR3 spells CASSLRRGYRSTEAFF. As DNA, the CDR3 is TGTGCCAGCAGTTTGCGGAGAGGGTACAGAAGCACTGAAGCTTTCTTT. Looking up the rest from reference TRBV28 and TRBJ1-1 gives the full variable domain: DVKVTQSSRYLVKRTGEKVFLECVQDMDHENMFWYRQDPGLGLRLIYFSYDVKMKEKGDIPEGYSVSREKKERFSLILESASTNQTSMYLCASSLRRGYRSTEAFFGQGTRLTVV.